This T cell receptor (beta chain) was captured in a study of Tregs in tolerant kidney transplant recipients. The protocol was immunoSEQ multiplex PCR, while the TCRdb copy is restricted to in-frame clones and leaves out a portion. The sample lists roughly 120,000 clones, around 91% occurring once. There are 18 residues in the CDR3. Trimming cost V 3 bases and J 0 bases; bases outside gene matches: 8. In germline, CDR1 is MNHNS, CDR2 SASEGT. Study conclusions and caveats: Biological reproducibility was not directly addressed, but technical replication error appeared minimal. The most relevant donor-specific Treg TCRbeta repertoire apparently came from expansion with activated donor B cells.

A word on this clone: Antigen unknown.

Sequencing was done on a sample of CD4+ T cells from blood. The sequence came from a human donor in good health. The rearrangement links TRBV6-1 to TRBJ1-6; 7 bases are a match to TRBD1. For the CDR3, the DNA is TGTGCCAGCAGTGAGCGACAGGGAAGGGGCTCCTATAATTCACCCCTCCACTTT. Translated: CASSERQGRGSYNSPLHF.